This is a list of T cell receptor beta chains from one sample in a study of PD-L1 blockade in urothelial cancer. Profiling relied on immunoSEQ multiplex PCR, and the TCRdb table lists in-frame clones only, not all of them. The top ten hold 2.5% to 3% of the sample, which has over 50,000 clones, more than 70% seen once. This specimen was PBMCs, taken around atezolizumab (anti-PD-L1) treatment. The receptors shown here come from a man in his forties or fifties with urothelial cancer. Both conserved end residues are part of each CDR3. Fields, in order: V gene, clone size, J gene, D gene, CDR3 DNA, CDR3 protein. A D gene is named only where the DNA matches it firmly. Clone size appears in some rows only: once, few, many, or a class for an expanded clone.

V: TRBV9
size: few
J: TRBJ2-5
D: .
DNA: TGTGCCAGCAGGAGAAAGGTTGTCGGGTCGTACCAAGAGACCCAGTACTTC
CDR3: CASRRKVVGSYQETQYF

V: TRBV6-6
size: .
J: TRBJ1-2
D: .
DNA: TGTGCCAGCAGTTTAGGGAGCCAGGAAGGTTATGGCTACACCTTC
CDR3: CASSLGSQEGYGYTF

V: TRBV18
size: .
J: TRBJ2-3
D: TRBD1
DNA: TGTGCCAGCTCACCACCGTTTTGGGGACAGGGGGATGATACGCAGTATTTT
CDR3: CASSPPFWGQGDDTQYF

V: TRBV5-1
size: once
J: TRBJ2-1
D: TRBD2
DNA: TGCGCCAGCAGCTCCGGACTAGCGGGAGTAACCTACCAAGAGCAGTTCTTC
CDR3: CASSSGLAGVTYQEQFF

V: TRBV11-2
size: .
J: TRBJ2-7
D: TRBD1
DNA: TGTGCCAGCAGCACGGACAGGTTGGTAAATGAGCAGTACTTC
CDR3: CASSTDRLVNEQYF

V: TRBV2
size: .
J: TRBJ1-6
D: TRBD1
DNA: TGTGCCAGCAGTGGACTTCCGGGACAGGGTAATTCACCCCTCCACTTT
CDR3: CASSGLPGQGNSPLHF

V: TRBV28
size: .
J: TRBJ2-5
D: TRBD2
DNA: TGTGCCAGCAGAGACCTAGCGGGAGCTAGAGAGACCCAGTACTTC
CDR3: CASRDLAGARETQYF

V: TRBV27
size: .
J: TRBJ1-6
D: .
DNA: TGTGCCAGCAGCCGAGGGCCTCTGGGGGGATCACCCCTCCACTTT
CDR3: CASSRGPLGGSPLHF

V: TRBV7-6
size: .
J: TRBJ1-1
D: .
DNA: TGTGCCAGCAGCGGAGTTGGGGGGGGGAACACTGAAGCTTTCTTT
CDR3: CASSGVGGGNTEAFF

V: TRBV10-3
size: once
J: TRBJ2-1
D: TRBD2
DNA: TGTGCCATCAGTTTTTCTAGCGGGAGTGGTGAGCAGTTCTTC
CDR3: CAISFSSGSGEQFF

V: TRBV7-3
size: medium-sized
J: TRBJ1-5
D: TRBD1
DNA: TGTGCCAGCAGCTTGACAGGGGGTCAGCCCCAGCATTTT
CDR3: CASSLTGGQPQHF

V: TRBV6-1
size: .
J: TRBJ2-1
D: TRBD1
DNA: TGTGCCAGCAGCGCGGGACAGGGAAATAAGAATGAGCAGTTCTTC
CDR3: CASSAGQGNKNEQFF

V: TRBV6-6
size: .
J: TRBJ2-7
D: TRBD2
DNA: TGTGCCAGCAGACCAACGGGACTAGCGGACTCCTACGAGCAGTACTTC
CDR3: CASRPTGLADSYEQYF

V: TRBV5-1
size: .
J: TRBJ2-5
D: .
DNA: TGCGCCAGCAGCTTGGGACAGCAAGAGACCCAGTACTTC
CDR3: CASSLGQQETQYF

V: TRBV19
size: .
J: TRBJ2-2
D: .
DNA: TGTGCCAGTAGCCAGGAACTCACCGGGGAGCTGTTTTTT
CDR3: CASSQELTGELFF

V: TRBV5-6
size: .
J: TRBJ2-1
D: .
DNA: TGTGCCAGCAGCTTGGAAGTTTATGATCTAGCGTATACCTACAATGAGCAGTTCTTC
CDR3: CASSLEVYDLAYTYNEQFF

V: TRBV30
size: .
J: TRBJ2-5
D: TRBD2
DNA: TGTGCCTGGAGCGGAAGGCTAGCGGGAGGGCACGGAGAGACCCAGTACTTC
CDR3: CAWSGRLAGGHGETQYF

V: TRBV5-8
size: .
J: TRBJ1-6
D: .
DNA: TGTGCCAGTCCACAGAGCTCCTATAATTCACCCCTCCACTTT
CDR3: CASPQSSYNSPLHF

V: TRBV28
size: few
J: TRBJ1-2
D: .
DNA: TGTGCCAGCAGTCCTGTTAGAAGTTCCCAAGCCCATGGCTACACCTTC
CDR3: CASSPVRSSQAHGYTF

V: TRBV6-5
size: .
J: TRBJ1-5
D: .
DNA: TGTGCCAGCAGTAGGGGTTTCCAGGACGGTCAGCCCCAGCATTTT
CDR3: CASSRGFQDGQPQHF

V: TRBV2
size: .
J: TRBJ2-3
D: TRBD2
DNA: TGTGCCAGCAGGAATAGCGGGAGCCCAGATACGCAGTATTTT
CDR3: CASRNSGSPDTQYF

V: TRBV10-1
size: .
J: TRBJ2-7
D: TRBD2
DNA: TGCGCCAGCAGTAGCGGGAGATCCTACGAGCAGTACTTC
CDR3: CASSSGRSYEQYF

V: TRBV28
size: .
J: TRBJ2-1
D: .
DNA: TGTGCCAGCAGCAACCGGGGTGCGGGAACTTGGTCAAATGAGCAGTTCTTC
CDR3: CASSNRGAGTWSNEQFF

V: TRBV6-5
size: .
J: TRBJ1-2
D: .
DNA: TGTGCCAGCAGTTACTCGTCAGGGGTAAACGGCTACACCTTC
CDR3: CASSYSSGVNGYTF

V: TRBV28
size: .
J: TRBJ1-1
D: .
DNA: TGTGCCAGCAGTTTGCAGGGGCGGAGGAACACTGAAGCTTTCTTT
CDR3: CASSLQGRRNTEAFF

V: TRBV28
size: .
J: TRBJ2-7
D: TRBD2
DNA: TGTGCCAGCAGTTTACCCCACGGGGAGGGGCAGTACTTC
CDR3: CASSLPHGEGQYF